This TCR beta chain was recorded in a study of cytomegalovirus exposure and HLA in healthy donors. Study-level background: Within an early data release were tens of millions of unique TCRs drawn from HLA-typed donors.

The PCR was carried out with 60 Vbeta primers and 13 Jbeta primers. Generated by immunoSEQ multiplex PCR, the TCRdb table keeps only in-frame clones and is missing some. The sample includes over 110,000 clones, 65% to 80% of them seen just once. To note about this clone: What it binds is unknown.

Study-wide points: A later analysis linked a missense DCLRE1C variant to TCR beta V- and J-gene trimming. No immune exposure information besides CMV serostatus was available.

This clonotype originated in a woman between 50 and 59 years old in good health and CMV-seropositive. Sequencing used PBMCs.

CDR3 region: CASSLRSSPGENYGYTF. The CDR3 DNA is TGTGCCAGCAGCCTCCGGTCGTCTCCAGGGGAAAACTATGGCTACACCTTC. This chain joins TRBV7-9 and TRBJ1-2; D perhaps matches TRBD1 (6 bases). Germline V gives CDR1 SEHNR, CDR2 FQNEAQ (reference sequence). V lost 5 bases and J lost 2, with 21 bases in between. The CDR3 contains 17 residues.